The clone carrying this T cell receptor (beta chain) was seen once. Time point described: peak reinfection, 3 to 8 weeks after reinfection detection. TCR sequencing was done directly ex vivo on sorted cells, without expansion in vitro. Control naive CD8 T cells came from a couple of donors at all three reinfection time points. The CDR3 runs 15 residues. In germline, CDR1 is MGHRA, CDR2 YSYEKL. The junction had 1 base not matched to a gene; V was cut back by 1 base and J by 5 bases. Here immunoSEQ multiplex PCR was the method, and the copy in TCRdb shows in-frame clones only, minus some. Seen here are 35,000 to 55,000 clones, roughly 90% observed once, and the top ten hold more than 0.95%. This entry is derived from a study of memory CD8 T cells in hepatitis C reinfection. On the study more broadly: A couple of donors resolved primary infection, then developed chronic reinfection. HCV reinfection meant a positive HCV RNA test after two negative tests at least 60 days apart. Samples at peak reinfection came 3 to 8 weeks post-detection.

V is TRBV4-1 and J is TRBJ1-4; TRBD1 matches 10 bases. This TCR was recovered from a man between 18 and 35 years old with hepatitis C virus infection. The source material was naive CD8+ T cells sorted from blood. CDR3 amino acids: CASSQGDRGNEKLFF. CDR3 sequence (DNA): TGCGCCAGCAGCCAAGGGGACAGGGGAAATGAAAAACTGTTTTTT.